One sample yielded the 25 T cell receptor beta chains listed below, sequenced in a study of T cell repertoires in cytomegalovirus infection. TCRdb passed the reads through MiXCR, listing each CDR3 protein once. The sample has 150,000 to 200,000 distinct CDR3 sequences; about a tenth are singletons. The sample comprised PBMCs. Source of these receptors: a human donor in good health (CMV status not recorded). Some clones in this sample may be carry-over from other donors' samples.

V and J are TRBV2 and TRBJ2-2, with TRBD2 matching over 7 bases. The CDR3 contains 15 residues. V lost 5 bases and J lost 2; bases outside the gene matches: 5. Germline CDR1 reads SNHLY; CDR2 reads FYNNEI. In DNA form, the CDR3 reads TGTGCCAGCAGTATTAGCGGGCTTAACACCGGGGAGCTGTTTTTT. It codes for CASSISGLNTGELFF.

This clonotype has a count of ten or more. J is TRBJ2-3 and V is TRBV6-1, with 8 bases that match TRBD2. The CDR3 covers 14 residues. Germline assignment: CDR1 MNHNS and CDR2 SASEGT. Germline trimming cut 5 bases from V and 2 bases from J; bases unmatched to any gene: 3. CDR3 bases: TGTGCCAGCAGTAACGGGGGGGACACAGATACGCAGTATTTT. Protein sequence: CASSNGGDTDTQYF.

This clonotype was detected many times. This chain joins TRBV7-2 and TRBJ1-3; D is uncertain. Trimming removed 5 bases at V and 0 bases at J, with 11 bases between. The CDR3 runs to 15 residues. The V gene's germline CDR1 is SGHTA and CDR2 FQGNSA. This CDR3 is CASSPAGLSGNTIYF. The CDR3 bases are TGTGCCAGCAGCCCGGCTGGGCTCTCTGGAAACACCATATATTTT.

The CDR3 DNA is TGCGCCAGCAGCTCACCCGGGACGGCTGAATCCTACGAGCAGTACTTC. The encoded protein is CASSSPGTAESYEQYF. V and J are TRBV5-1 and TRBJ2-7, with D possibly being TRBD1 or TRBD2 (5 bases each). Trimming left V 3 bases short and J 1 base short, with 17 bases between. CDR1 SGHRS and CDR2 YFSETQ come from the germline V gene. The CDR3 loop spans 16 amino acids.

This clonotype has a count of ten or more. This chain uses TRBV5-1 with TRBJ1-4; TRBD1 matches 7 bases. With V trimmed by 3 bases and J by 3 bases, 2 bases remained unmatched. The CDR3 runs to 14 residues. The germline V gene has CDR1 SGHRS and CDR2 YFSETQ. This CDR3 is CASSSQGANEKLFF. The CDR3 DNA reads TGCGCCAGCAGCTCGCAGGGGGCTAATGAAAAACTGTTTTTT.

This clonotype was detected only a few times. The gene calls are TRBV30 and TRBJ2-7; unclear D gene. The CDR3 runs 11 residues. Germline V gene lookup returns CDR1 GTSNPN and CDR2 SVGIG (reference sequence). Trimming took off 3 bases at V and 2 bases at J, with 5 bases between the two ends. CDR3 residues: CAWRTTYEQYF. The DNA of the CDR3 is TGTGCCTGGAGGACAACCTACGAGCAGTACTTC.

This clonotype was seen at least ten times. This CDR3 reads CASSARGLMRRPQHF. The CDR3, as DNA: TGTGCCAGCAGTGCGAGGGGGCTCATGAGGAGGCCCCAGCATTTT. The chain recombines TRBV12-3 or TRBV12-4 with TRBJ1-5; 7 bases agree with TRBD1. The CDR3 length is 15 residues. The ends lost 5 bases at V and 9 bases at J; junction bases unmatched: 13.

This clonotype was picked up many times. The rearrangement links TRBV12-3 or TRBV12-4 to TRBJ2-1; D unclear. The CDR3 has 13 residues. Trimming took off 6 bases at V and 5 bases at J, with 11 bases between the two ends. CDR3 bases: TGTGCCAGCAGCCTTAGGAGTAACAATGAGCAGTTCTTC. Residues: CASSLRSNNEQFF.

Many counts were recorded for this clonotype. V gene TRBV7-9 combines with J gene TRBJ2-1, with a weak D call TRBD2 (5 bases). CDR3 length: 14 amino acids. Germline V gene lookup returns CDR1 SEHNR and CDR2 FQNEAQ (reference sequence). Trimming removed 7 bases at V and 8 bases at J, with 18 bases between. The chain's CDR3 is CASKLLVTGYEQFF. CDR3 bases: TGTGCCAGCAAGCTCCTAGTTACGGGGTATGAGCAGTTCTTC.

This clonotype has ten or more counts. This rearrangement joins TRBV4-1 to TRBJ2-1, with 12 bases lining up with TRBD2. The trim removed 3 bases at V and 8 bases at J, leaving 8 bases unmatched. CDR1 is MGHRA and CDR2 is YSYEKL in the germline V gene. The CDR3 loop spans 16 amino acids. CDR3 DNA sequence: TGCGCCAGCAGCCAGACTCTAGCGGGAGGGCCCCATGAGCAGTTCTTC. Protein: CASSQTLAGGPHEQFF.

The rearrangement uses TRBV20-1 and TRBJ2-1; no firm D call. V was shortened by 5 bases and J by 0 bases, with 11 bases between the two germline ends. CDR3 size: 14 residues. The germline gives CDR1 DFQATT, CDR2 SNEGSKA (reference sequence). The CDR3 region is CSAEVLNSYNEQFF. CDR3 in DNA: TGCAGTGCTGAAGTACTAAACTCCTACAATGAGCAGTTCTTC.

This chain joins TRBV20-1 and TRBJ2-3; 10 bases align to TRBD1. Germline V CDR1 and CDR2: DFQATT, SNEGSKA (reference sequence). V lost 7 bases and J lost 11; bases outside the gene matches: 15. CDR3 size: 14 residues. The CDR3 DNA is TGCAGTGTAGTGAGGGACAGGGGCGACGGGGAGCAGTATTTT. Residues: CSVVRDRGDGEQYF.

In its sample, this clonotype was seen many times. V and J are TRBV18 and TRBJ2-1; D unclear. Germline values: CDR1 KGHSH, CDR2 LQKENI. The CDR3 extends over 13 amino acids. Trimming removed 2 bases from V and 8 bases from J, with 10 bases in between. The CDR3 nucleotides are TGTGCCAGCTCACCAACGGAGCGACATGAGCAGTTCTTC. Its protein product is CASSPTERHEQFF.

This clonotype was counted only a few times. The chain joins TRBV29-1 to TRBJ2-1; 10 bases fit TRBD2. The CDR3 sequence is 16 residues long. The V gene's germline CDR1 is SQVTM and CDR2 ANQGSEA. Trimming at V came to 4 bases and at J to 9 bases, leaving 15 bases not matched to a gene. The CDR3 DNA reads as TGCAGCGTTGCCGGGAGCGGGAGGGCCAGAGGTACTGAGCAGTTCTTC. The encoded protein is CSVAGSGRARGTEQFF.

This clonotype occurred once. The gene calls are TRBV6-2 or TRBV6-3 and TRBJ2-2; D is perhaps TRBD1 (6 bases). The V end lost 6 bases, the J end lost 3 bases, and 17 bases lay between the germline ends. The CDR3 is made up of 16 amino acids. Germline assignment: CDR1 MNHEY and CDR2 SVGEGT. The CDR3 DNA reads as TGTGCCAGCAGCGGGGTCCCGGACAGACACACCGGGGAGCTGTTTTTT. Translating gives CASSGVPDRHTGELFF.

The V call is TRBV12-3 or TRBV12-4, the J call TRBJ1-1; D is unclear. The CDR3 contains 14 residues. V was pared by 5 bases and J by 1 base, with 11 bases between. The CDR3 DNA follows: TGTGCCAGCAGTCTCCGGTGGGGGAACACTGAAGCTTTCTTT. It translates to CASSLRWGNTEAFF.

This clonotype was picked up a small number of times. The chain has TRBV10-3 and TRBJ1-2; 9 positions agree with TRBD1. CDR1 ENHRY and CDR2 SYGVKD come from the germline V gene. The CDR3 sequence is 13 residues long. V gave up 6 bases and J gave up 8 bases; unmatched junction bases: 7. CDR3 region: CAISDGTGSGYTF. The CDR3 DNA reads TGTGCCATCAGCGACGGGACAGGGTCGGGCTACACCTTC.

This clonotype appeared a few times. The V gene is TRBV5-1, the J gene TRBJ2-1, with 9 nucleotides matching TRBD1. Trimming took 4 bases from V and 15 from J; bases not matched to a gene: 8. The CDR3 is 12 residues long. In germline, CDR1 is SGHRS, CDR2 YFSETQ. CDR3 sequence (DNA): TGCGCCAGCAGCCTAACCGGGACAGGGCTGTTCTTC. Translating it yields CASSLTGTGLFF.

Only a few counts were recorded for this clonotype. The chain recombines TRBV6-6 with TRBJ1-2; TRBD1 aligns across 7 bases. The CDR3 sequence is 17 residues long. Germline CDR1 reads MNHNY; CDR2 reads SVGAGI (reference sequence). V shed 0 bases and J 6 bases; nucleotides not matched to a gene: 13. CDR3 in DNA: TGTGCCAGCAGTTACTCGCGCAAGAACAGGGGCTCAGATGGCTACACCTTC. Protein: CASSYSRKNRGSDGYTF.

This clonotype has ten or more counts. The rearrangement joins TRBV6-2 or TRBV6-3 to TRBJ2-2, with 10 bases that match TRBD2. Germline assignment: CDR1 MNHEY and CDR2 SVGEGT. The CDR3 contains 17 residues. With 5 bases clipped from V and 5 bases from J, the junction kept 11 bases outside the gene matches. CDR3 sequence: CASSPGLAGVKTGELFF. DNA of the CDR3: TGTGCCAGCAGTCCAGGTCTAGCGGGAGTAAAGACCGGGGAGCTGTTTTTT.

This clonotype was counted between two and nine times. The chain combines TRBV19 with TRBJ1-1; D ambiguous. Deletions cut 6 bases from V and 5 bases from J, with 13 bases between. The CDR3 totals 13 residues. Germline V gene sequence: CDR1 LNHDA, CDR2 SQIVND (reference sequence). The CDR3 DNA is TGTGCCAGTAGCATTTCCGCGTCGACTGAAGCTTTCTTT. It is translated as CASSISASTEAFF.

The table lists this clonotype with many counts. This chain connects TRBV28 to TRBJ1-1, with 7 nucleotides matching TRBD1. Trimming removed 5 bases from V and 1 base from J; junction bases left unmatched: 7. Germline V gene lookup returns CDR1 MDHEN and CDR2 SYDVKM. This CDR3 is built from 15 residues. The chain's CDR3 is CASSGDSIGNTEAFF. The CDR3 nucleotides are TGTGCCAGCAGTGGGGACAGTATAGGGAACACTGAAGCTTTCTTT. Together with reference TRBV28 and TRBJ1-1, the CDR3 gives the full variable domain: DVKVTQSSRYLVKRTGEKVFLECVQDMDHENMFWYRQDPGLGLRLIYFSYDVKMKEKGDIPEGYSVSREKKERFSLILESASTNQTSMYLCASSGDSIGNTEAFFGQGTRLTVV.

At least ten counts were recorded for this clonotype. The V and J genes are TRBV6-1 and TRBJ2-6; 7 positions agree with TRBD1. This CDR3 spans 20 amino acids. From germline, CDR1 is MNHNS and CDR2 SASEGT. Losses at the gene ends were 6 bases for V and 0 bases for J; bases not matched to a gene: 17. The CDR3 nucleotides read TGTGCCAGCAGATGGACTGCGAGGGACAGCTCTTTCTCTGGGGCCAACGTCCTGACTTTC. The encoded protein is CASRWTARDSSFSGANVLTF.

This clonotype was counted between two and nine times. This chain connects TRBV3-1 to TRBJ2-5, with 12 nucleotides matching TRBD2. Germline V gives CDR1 LGHDT, CDR2 YNNKEL (reference sequence). The CDR3 contains 16 residues. V lost 6 bases, J lost 2 bases, and 7 bases stayed unmatched. CDR3 coding DNA: TGTGCCAGCAGTAACCTAGCGGGGGGGCATCAAGAGACCCAGTACTTC. Encoded protein: CASSNLAGGHQETQYF.

The chain employs TRBV5-1 and TRBJ2-2, with 9 nucleotides matching TRBD1. The CDR3 runs 16 residues. J was trimmed by 2 bases and V by 0 bases; bases with no gene match: 2. Looked up from germline, CDR1 is SGHRS and CDR2 is YFSETQ. In nucleotides, the CDR3 is TGCGCCAGCAGCTTGGAGGGACAGGGTAACACCGGGGAGCTGTTTTTT. This encodes CASSLEGQGNTGELFF. The full variable domain, with the rest looked up from reference TRBV5-1 and TRBJ2-2, is KAGVTQTPRYLIKTRGQQVTLSCSPISGHRSVSWYQQTPGQGLQFLFEYFSETQRNKGNFPGRFSGRQFSNSRSEMNVSTLELGDSALYLCASSLEGQGNTGELFFGEGSRLTVL.